The present T cell receptor (beta chain) was sequenced within a study of T-cell memory formation after mild COVID-19. The CDR3 spans 13 residues. Trimming pared 3 bases from V and 7 bases from J, leaving 10 bases between. Germline lookup yields CDR1 SGHVS and CDR2 FNYEAQ. Findings and caveats of the study: While clones contracting from day 15 to 85 were balanced between CD4 and CD8, later expanders leaned CD4+. Cross-reactive memory apparently joined, as some responding clones appeared in pre-infection memory.

TCRdb reprocessed the 5' RACE reads via MiXCR and lists one record per CDR3 protein. The table lists roughly 400,000 distinct CDR3 sequences, about 15% of them singletons, with around a fifth in the top ten. A note on this clonotype: Antigen: not known.

The rearrangement uses TRBV7-6 and TRBJ2-1; no definite D call. The sequenced material came from PBMCs or a T cell subset sorted from them (not recorded which). This sequence originates from a man aged 18 to 30 who had mild COVID-19 (a few samples of this study predate the infection). Cell type and time point are not known. CDR3 DNA sequence: TGTGCCAGCAGCTTCACCGTGGGGAATGAGCAGTTCTTC. This translates into CASSFTVGNEQFF.